This TCR beta chain emerged from a study of shared clonotypes between healthy human individuals (dated by TCRdb to about 2020). For the wider study: A couple of women and a few men aged 18 to 49 years were included in the cohort. Per donor, three plates each were used for CD4 naive and CD4 memory, two for CD8 naive, and one for CD8 memory. The study deeply sequenced blood TCR repertoires of about 5 healthy adults to estimate repertoire size and the extent of clonotype sharing between individuals. To increase sequencing depth and limit assay-specific biases, different laboratories used diverse techniques to prepare libraries and sequence TCR repertoires. Leukapheresis yielded between about 0.94 and 9 billion PBMCs per donor. General study outcomes and caveats: Compared with non-shared clonotypes, clonotypes shared by all four sorted-subset donors had higher generation probabilities. Naive subsets generally had larger estimated clonotype richness than memory subsets did. Based on pairwise subsampling, the degree of clonotype sharing among donors was expected to be affected by sequencing depth. Rarefaction of sorted-subset datasets indicated incomplete sequencing despite the large sequencing depth. Sampling was restricted to blood, and TCR repertoires in tissue are likely to differ from TCR repertoires in blood. The small number of donors limited the genetic and exposure-history diversity represented. About 5% of naive CD4, 3.5% of naive CD8, roughly 2.4% of memory CD4, and approximately 0.39% of memory CD8 clonotypes were shared across several donors.

In its sample, this clone was seen a few times. Its specific antigen is unknown. One end of the junction fails to match germline, which may point to a read error. TCR CDR3 regions were amplified from genomic DNA by multiplex PCR using the deep immunoSEQ assay. Extracted genomic DNA from each cell subset was spread evenly across all wells of several immunoSEQ 96-well plates, with each plate serving as a replicate. For sorted subsets, approximately 190 ng genomic DNA, equal to 30,000 or so T cell genomes, was loaded into each replicate PCR. The purified libraries were quantified using a Qubit 3.0 fluorometer, sized with a Bioanalyzer 2100, and then quantified again using the KAPA Library Quantification kit. A separate single-read 150-cycle Illumina NextSeq 550 flow cell was used to sequence each immunoSEQ 96-well plate. Regarding the original processing steps: Because the immunoSEQ output held only junctional sequences and lacked quality scores, the filtering could not match the filtering applied to full-length reads. To assign V/J genes and CDR3, sequences were annotated using PyIR, a Python wrapper for IgBLAST v1.9, with IMGT germline references. Any read was removed if the V/J assignment was weak (E-value above 1e-6), the CDR3 was missing, or the read contained stop codons, out-of-frame junctions, or ambiguous translated residues. V3J clonotypes were defined as sequences sharing the same inferred V gene, J gene, and CDR3 amino acid sequence. The percentage overlap between two repertoires was calculated by dividing the number of shared unique clonotypes by the size of the smaller repertoire. RTK rarefaction, the Chao1 estimator, and Recon v2.1 estimates of unobserved clonotypes were used to assess repertoire richness. OLGA was used to compute generation probabilities for all TCRbeta clonotypes that the gDNA method yielded from a handful of donors. Drawn from immuneACCESS, this table holds only the in-frame rearrangements with V and J called that TCRdb kept. Clones are partly lost; checked studies trace under half to an unresolved V gene and leave the rest unexplained. V, J and clone size were drawn from that table, and D and trimming were deduced from the DNA. The sample table records some 980,000 clones; approximately 76% of these occur just once. The top ten clonotypes cover roughly 1.5% of the sample.

Based on the germline V gene, the CDR1 and CDR2 sequences are SGHVS and FQNEAQ. Including the terminal cysteine and phenylalanine, the CDR3 comprises 14 residues. Kept here is only the CDR3 DNA, which spans 42 bases and is read in frame from base 1. Healthy HIV-negative adults with no recently reported acute infections or vaccinations were included as donors. All donors were Caucasian adults living in Nashville, Tennessee, USA. CD4+ T cells were enriched by magnetic negative selection, after which naive cells were positively selected on CD45RA and the negative fraction was taken as the memory subset. Blood was collected by leukapheresis, and PBMCs were isolated by Ficoll-Histopaque density gradient centrifugation and then cryopreserved in liquid nitrogen vapor phase. Analytical flow cytometry was used to check the purity and quantity of every magnetically sorted T cell population. From each sorted fraction, genomic DNA was isolated and quantified by UV absorbance on a Nanodrop 2000c.

The V and J genes are TRBV7-8 and TRBJ2-1; TRBD1 could be the D gene, as 5 bases match. The origin of this receptor is a man aged 18 to 30 in good health. Material: memory CD4+ T cells sorted from blood. The cell subset or site label here, explained by the study, means: CD45RA-negative fraction. The CDR3 protein is CASSPRVVYDEQFF. The DNA sequence is as follows: TGTGCCAGCAGCCCCAGGGTAGTCTACGATGAGCAGTTCTTC.